A selection of T cell receptor beta chains follows, all from one sample in a study of T cell repertoires in cytomegalovirus infection. Their target antigens are unknown. MiXCR, run by TCRdb on the reads, gives a single entry per CDR3 protein. This sample has some 900,000 distinct CDR3 sequences, with about 33% found just once. The starting material was cultured CD8+ T cells from PBMCs, obtained from culture after CMV antigen stimulation. The origin of the receptors is a human donor in good health (CMV status not recorded). Some clones in this sample may be carry-over from other donors' samples. CDR3s include the opening cysteine and the closing phenylalanine or tryptophan. The D gene is left open where the match is weak. A clone size is listed for some rows: how often the clone was seen (once, few, many), or a class if it is expanded.

cdr3_aa,cdr3_nt,v_call,d_call,j_call,clone_size
CASSFTRTEAFF,TGTGCCAGCAGCTTCACGAGGACTGAAGCTTTCTTT,TRBV5-6,.,TRBJ1-1,.
CASSFYRNGYTF,TGTGCCAGCAGTTTTTACCGCAATGGCTACACCTTC,TRBV12-3/TRBV12-4,.,TRBJ1-2,few
CASSVAGGTGELFF,TGTGCCAGCAGCGTAGCTGGGGGTACCGGGGAGCTGTTTTTT,TRBV9,.,TRBJ2-2,few
CASSLVSHEQFF,TGTGCCAGCAGCTTAGTTTCCCATGAGCAGTTCTTC,TRBV7-2,.,TRBJ2-1,many
CASSQWTSASYNEQFF,TGCGCCAGCAGCCAATGGACTAGCGCTTCCTACAATGAGCAGTTCTTC,TRBV11-2,TRBD2,TRBJ2-1,few
CASSYGQGAGYGYTF,TGTGCCAGCAGCTATGGACAGGGGGCAGGGTATGGCTACACCTTC,TRBV7-8,TRBD1,TRBJ1-2,many
CASSYSLGETNYGYTF,TGTGCCAGCAGTTACTCCCTGGGCGAAACTAACTATGGCTACACCTTC,TRBV6-2/TRBV6-3,.,TRBJ1-2,.
CASSHWRGQDYGYTF,TGCGCCAGCAGCCACTGGAGAGGACAGGACTATGGCTACACCTTC,TRBV5-1,TRBD1,TRBJ1-2,.
CASSRIRYSYNEQFF,TGTGCCAGCAGCAGGATCAGATACTCCTACAATGAGCAGTTCTTC,TRBV5-6,.,TRBJ2-1,many
CASSYSLGATNEKLFF,TGTGCCAGCAGTTACTCTCTCGGAGCAACTAATGAAAAACTGTTTTTT,TRBV6-5,.,TRBJ1-4,.
CASSPEYYEQYF,TGTGCCAGCAGCCCAGAGTACTACGAGCAGTACTTC,TRBV7-2,.,TRBJ2-7,many
CASSFGSGRAFF,TGTGCCAGCAGTTTTGGTTCTGGGCGGGCTTTCTTT,TRBV28,.,TRBJ1-1,.
CASTLDSSGANVLTF,TGTGCCAGCACCCTAGACAGCTCTGGGGCCAACGTCCTGACTTTC,TRBV6-1,.,TRBJ2-6,.
CASRGGTSGDPTYNEQFF,TGTGCCAGTCGGGGAGGGACTAGCGGGGACCCCACCTACAATGAGCAGTTCTTC,TRBV19,TRBD2,TRBJ2-1,.
CASSSEQGGYGYTF,TGTGCCAGCAGCTCAGAACAGGGGGGATATGGCTACACCTTC,TRBV5-4,TRBD1,TRBJ1-2,.
CSARDVGAQPQHF,TGCAGTGCTAGAGATGTGGGGGCTCAGCCCCAGCATTTT,TRBV20-1,.,TRBJ1-5,few
CASIRVGNEKLFF,TGTGCCAGCATCCGGGTCGGCAATGAAAAACTGTTTTTT,TRBV7-9,.,TRBJ1-4,many
CASSILAGPYNEQFF,TGTGCCAGCAGCATACTAGCGGGGCCCTACAATGAGCAGTTCTTC,TRBV7-2,TRBD2,TRBJ2-1,many
CATSDEGDSTDTQYF,TGTGCCACCAGTGATGAAGGGGACAGCACAGATACGCAGTATTTT,TRBV24-1,.,TRBJ2-3,.
CASSSSGTVLPNYGYTF,TGTGCCAGCAGCTCTTCCGGGACAGTACTTCCTAACTATGGCTACACCTTC,TRBV7-3,TRBD1,TRBJ1-2,many
CASSLSRSSYTEAFF,TGTGCCAGCAGTTTATCTAGGTCAAGTTACACTGAAGCTTTCTTT,TRBV27,.,TRBJ1-1,.
CASILNWGTEAFF,TGTGCCAGCATTCTGAATTGGGGCACTGAAGCTTTCTTT,TRBV6-1,.,TRBJ1-1,.
CASSQQGDEQFF,TGTGCCAGCAGTCAACAGGGCGATGAGCAGTTCTTC,TRBV6-5,.,TRBJ2-1,few
CASSYTGNSNQPQHF,TGTGCCAGCAGTTACACAGGGAATAGCAATCAGCCCCAGCATTTT,TRBV6-6,.,TRBJ1-5,.
CASTSPRRDGYTF,TGTGCCAGTACCTCCCCGCGCCGGGATGGCTACACCTTC,TRBV19,.,TRBJ1-2,.
CATSRVGGGRTDTQYF,TGTGCCACCAGCAGAGTCGGCGGGGGAAGAACAGATACGCAGTATTTT,TRBV15,TRBD2,TRBJ2-3,.
CASSYGGGNTIYF,TGTGCCAGCAGCTATGGCGGTGGAAACACCATATATTTT,TRBV7-3,.,TRBJ1-3,few
CASALPGNQPQHF,TGTGCCAGCGCCCTTCCTGGCAATCAGCCCCAGCATTTT,TRBV12-3/TRBV12-4,.,TRBJ1-5,.
CASSRGTGASNQPQHF,TGTGCCAGTAGTAGGGGGACAGGGGCGAGCAATCAGCCCCAGCATTTT,TRBV19,TRBD1,TRBJ1-5,few
CASSLGKGGRSNTEAFF,TGTGCCAGCAGCTTAGGGAAAGGGGGCCGGTCGAACACTGAAGCTTTCTTT,TRBV13,TRBD1,TRBJ1-1,.
CASSYGQGKTQYF,TGTGCTAGCAGCTACGGACAGGGGAAGACCCAGTACTTC,TRBV7-7,TRBD1,TRBJ2-5,many
CAIRTGSSGNTIYF,TGTGCCATCAGAACAGGGAGCTCTGGAAACACCATATATTTT,TRBV10-3,.,TRBJ1-3,.
CASSFIWADRRYYGYTF,TGTGCCAGCAGTTTCATATGGGCCGACAGACGGTACTATGGCTACACCTTC,TRBV6-2/TRBV6-3,.,TRBJ1-2,.
CATSKGQGWGYTF,TGTGCCACCAGTAAAGGACAGGGCTGGGGCTACACCTTC,TRBV24-1,TRBD1,TRBJ1-2,.
CASSLGDSPNTGELFF,TGCGCCAGCAGCTTGGGGGACAGTCCGAACACCGGGGAGCTGTTTTTT,TRBV5-1,TRBD1,TRBJ2-2,.
CASSSGIMDVSTDTQYF,TGTGCCAGCAGCAGCGGGATTATGGATGTGAGCACAGATACGCAGTATTTT,TRBV7-9,TRBD2,TRBJ2-3,many
CASSKDLQETQYF,TGTGCCAGCAGCAAGGACTTACAAGAGACCCAGTACTTC,TRBV7-9,.,TRBJ2-5,many
CATSRDAEGRGGTEAFF,TGTGCCACCAGCAGAGATGCAGAGGGGCGGGGGGGCACTGAAGCTTTCTTT,TRBV15,.,TRBJ1-1,few
CASSLGRRGAFF,TGTGCCAGCAGCTTAGGCCGACGGGGAGCTTTCTTT,TRBV13,.,TRBJ1-1,few
CAISGRTGELFF,TGTGCCATCAGTGGCAGGACCGGGGAGCTGTTTTTT,TRBV10-3,.,TRBJ2-2,.
CANNTGTLNNEQFF,TGTGCCAATAATACCGGGACGCTAAACAATGAGCAGTTCTTC,TRBV19,.,TRBJ2-1,.
CASSPGTSGTQTQYF,TGTGCCAGCAGTCCCGGGACTAGCGGGACCCAGACCCAGTACTTC,TRBV6-5,TRBD2,TRBJ2-5,few
CASRPLQERKQFF,TGTGCCAGCAGACCCCTCCAGGAACGTAAGCAGTTCTTC,TRBV6-2/TRBV6-3,.,TRBJ2-1,.
CASTPGPSLIEQYF,TGTGCCAGCACCCCGGGACCGTCCCTAATAGAGCAGTACTTC,TRBV7-6,.,TRBJ2-7,.
CASSFGEPGELFF,TGTGCCAGCAGTTTTGGAGAACCCGGGGAGCTGTTTTTT,TRBV12-3/TRBV12-4,.,TRBJ2-2,few
CASSQGPTETQYF,TGTGCCAGCAGCCAAGGACCCACTGAGACCCAGTACTTC,TRBV3-1,.,TRBJ2-5,.
CASSATSGPGIYEQFF,TGTGCCAGCAGCGCCACTAGCGGGCCCGGGATTTATGAGCAGTTCTTC,TRBV7-9,TRBD2,TRBJ2-1,few
CSVVGGETGELFF,TGCAGCGTTGTCGGGGGAGAAACCGGGGAGCTGTTTTTT,TRBV29-1,.,TRBJ2-2,.
CASSSYQPWPQHF,TGTGCCAGCAGCTCGTACCAGCCCTGGCCCCAGCATTTT,TRBV7-6,.,TRBJ1-5,many
CASSYRGSSYEQYF,TGTGCCAGCAGTTACAGGGGAAGCTCCTACGAGCAGTACTTC,TRBV6-1,TRBD1,TRBJ2-7,.
CASNLQGAINQPQHF,TGTGCCAGCAACTTACAGGGGGCTATTAATCAGCCCCAGCATTTT,TRBV28,TRBD1,TRBJ1-5,few
CASKPEGFTGELFF,TGTGCCAGCAAGCCTGAGGGCTTCACCGGGGAGCTGTTTTTT,TRBV28,.,TRBJ2-2,.
CASSFAGTGNTEAFF,TGTGCCAGCAGTTTCGCCGGGACAGGGAACACTGAAGCTTTCTTT,TRBV27,TRBD1,TRBJ1-1,few
CASSLAEFSTDTQYF,TGTGCCAGCAGCTTAGCTGAATTTAGCACAGATACGCAGTATTTT,TRBV11-2,.,TRBJ2-3,few
CASTGDWKTEAFF,TGTGCCAGCACAGGGGATTGGAAAACTGAAGCTTTCTTT,TRBV2,.,TRBJ1-1,.
CASSPPYDEQYF,TGTGCCAGCAGCCCCCCGTACGACGAGCAGTACTTC,TRBV7-9,.,TRBJ2-7,few
CAIRQGTAVLHNEQFF,TGTGCCATCAGACAAGGGACAGCCGTCTTACACAATGAGCAGTTCTTC,TRBV10-3,TRBD1,TRBJ2-1,.
CASSQDPLGQPQHF,TGCGCCAGCAGCCAAGATCCATTGGGGCAGCCCCAGCATTTT,TRBV4-3,.,TRBJ1-5,.
CASSTKGGRPDEQFF,TGTGCCAGCAGCACTAAGGGGGGGAGGCCGGATGAGCAGTTCTTC,TRBV7-9,.,TRBJ2-1,few
CASSFWASGGETQYF,TGTGCCAGCAGCTTCTGGGCTAGCGGAGGGGAGACCCAGTACTTC,TRBV7-8,TRBD2,TRBJ2-5,.